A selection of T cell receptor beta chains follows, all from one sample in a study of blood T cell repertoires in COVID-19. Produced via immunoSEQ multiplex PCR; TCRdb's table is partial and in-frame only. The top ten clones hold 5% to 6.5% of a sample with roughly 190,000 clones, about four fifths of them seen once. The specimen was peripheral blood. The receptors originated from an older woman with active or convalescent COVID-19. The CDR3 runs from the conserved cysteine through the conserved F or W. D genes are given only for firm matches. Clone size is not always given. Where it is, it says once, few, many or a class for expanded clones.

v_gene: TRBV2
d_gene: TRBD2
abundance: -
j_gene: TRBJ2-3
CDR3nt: TGTGCCAGCAGCCGGACTAGCGGGAGAGATACGCAGTATTTT
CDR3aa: CASSRTSGRDTQYF

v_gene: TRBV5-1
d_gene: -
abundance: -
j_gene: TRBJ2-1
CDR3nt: TGCGCCAGCAGCCGGCAATTGGGGGGGCCCGATGAGCAGTTCTTC
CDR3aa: CASSRQLGGPDEQFF

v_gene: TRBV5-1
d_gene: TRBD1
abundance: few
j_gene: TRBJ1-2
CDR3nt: TGCGCCAGCAGCTCGCCCGGGACAGGGAGCTATGGCTACACCTTC
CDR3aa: CASSSPGTGSYGYTF

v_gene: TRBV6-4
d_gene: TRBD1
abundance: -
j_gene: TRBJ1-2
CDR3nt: TGTGCCAGCAGCCCCACAGGGACAGGGGGGAATGGCTACACCTTC
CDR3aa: CASSPTGTGGNGYTF

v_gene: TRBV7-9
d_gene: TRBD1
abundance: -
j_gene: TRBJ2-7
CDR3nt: TGTGCCAGCAGCCCTCGAGGGGGCCCGCGGTACTTC
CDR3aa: CASSPRGGPRYF

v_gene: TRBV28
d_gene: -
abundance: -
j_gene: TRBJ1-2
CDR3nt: TGTGCCAGCAGTTTAGGGAGGGCCTATGGCTACACCTTC
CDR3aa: CASSLGRAYGYTF

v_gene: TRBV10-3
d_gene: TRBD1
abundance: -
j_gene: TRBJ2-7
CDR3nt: TGTGCCATCAGTGGACATGCCCGGGACAGGGGTTACGAGCAGTACTTC
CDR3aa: CAISGHARDRGYEQYF

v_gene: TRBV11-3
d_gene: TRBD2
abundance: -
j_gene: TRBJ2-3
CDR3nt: TGTGCCAGCAGCCGCCTCGGGGCTAGCGGGGCTAGCACAGATACGCAGTATTTT
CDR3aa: CASSRLGASGASTDTQYF

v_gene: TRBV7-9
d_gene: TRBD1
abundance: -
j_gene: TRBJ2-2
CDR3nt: TGTGCCAGCACCCAGGGGGACAGGGGAGCCACCGGGGAGCTGTTTTTT
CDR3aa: CASTQGDRGATGELFF

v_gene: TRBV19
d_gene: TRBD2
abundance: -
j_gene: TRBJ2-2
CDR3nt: TGTGCCAGCAAGACTAGCGGGAAGGCCGGGGAGCTGTTTTTT
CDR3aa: CASKTSGKAGELFF

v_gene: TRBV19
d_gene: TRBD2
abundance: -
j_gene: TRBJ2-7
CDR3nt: TGTGCCAGTAGTGTGGGACTAGCGGGAGCCCACCCTTCCTACGAGCAGTACTTC
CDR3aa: CASSVGLAGAHPSYEQYF

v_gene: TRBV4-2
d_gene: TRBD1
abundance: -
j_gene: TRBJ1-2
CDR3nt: TGTGCCAGCAGCACCCGGGACAGGGGGCTTGATGGCTACACCTTC
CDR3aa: CASSTRDRGLDGYTF

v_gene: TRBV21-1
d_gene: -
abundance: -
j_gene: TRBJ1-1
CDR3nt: TGTGCCAGCAGCATGGTACCTCTGGTTTTGGCCCCCAACACTGAAGCTTTCTTT
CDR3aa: CASSMVPLVLAPNTEAFF

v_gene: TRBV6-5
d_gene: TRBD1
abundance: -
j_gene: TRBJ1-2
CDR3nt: TGTGCCAGCAGTTACGGGACAGGGCTAAGGAATGGCTACACCTTC
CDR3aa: CASSYGTGLRNGYTF

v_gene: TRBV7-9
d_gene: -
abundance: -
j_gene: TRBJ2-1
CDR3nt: TGTGCCAGCAGCTACCGCCGCGGACTACCCGACTCCTACAATGAGCAGTTCTTC
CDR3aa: CASSYRRGLPDSYNEQFF

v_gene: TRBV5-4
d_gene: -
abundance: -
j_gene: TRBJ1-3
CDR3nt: TGTGCCAGCAGCTCCCAATGGGGGGGTTCTGGAAACACCATATATTTT
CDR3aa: CASSSQWGGSGNTIYF

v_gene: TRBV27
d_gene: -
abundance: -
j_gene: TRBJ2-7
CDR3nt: TGTGCCAGCAGTTTATCAAAACACTACGAGCAGTACTTC
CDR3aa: CASSLSKHYEQYF

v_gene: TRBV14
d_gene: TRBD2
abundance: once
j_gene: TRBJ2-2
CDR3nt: TGTGCCAGCAGCCAACGACTAGCGGGAGATTATGGGGAGCTGTTTTTT
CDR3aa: CASSQRLAGDYGELFF

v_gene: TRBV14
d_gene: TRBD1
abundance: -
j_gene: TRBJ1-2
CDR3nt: TGTGCCAGCAGCCAAGAGGTGGGACAGATCTATGGCTACACCTTC
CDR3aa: CASSQEVGQIYGYTF

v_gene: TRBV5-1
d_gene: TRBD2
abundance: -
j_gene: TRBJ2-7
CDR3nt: TGCGCCAGCAGCTTGCTGCCTAGCGGGAGTCTGGGGGGCTCCTACGAGCAGTACTTC
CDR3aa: CASSLLPSGSLGGSYEQYF

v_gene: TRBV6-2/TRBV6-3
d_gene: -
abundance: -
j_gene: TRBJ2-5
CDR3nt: TGTGCCAGCAGCCCGACTACACCCCAAGAGACCCAGTACTTC
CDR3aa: CASSPTTPQETQYF

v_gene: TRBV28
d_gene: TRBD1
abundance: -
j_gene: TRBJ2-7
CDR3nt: TGTGCCAACAGTCCGCACGGACAGGCCTACGAGCAGTACTTC
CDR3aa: CANSPHGQAYEQYF

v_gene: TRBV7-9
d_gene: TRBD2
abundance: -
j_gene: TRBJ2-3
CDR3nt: TGTGCCAGCAGCGAAGGACAAGGGACTAGAGGAACAGATACGCAGTATTTT
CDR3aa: CASSEGQGTRGTDTQYF

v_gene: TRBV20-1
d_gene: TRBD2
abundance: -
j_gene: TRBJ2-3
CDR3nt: TGCAGTGCTAGTTTCCTAGCGGGAGAGGACACAGATACGCAGTATTTT
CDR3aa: CSASFLAGEDTDTQYF

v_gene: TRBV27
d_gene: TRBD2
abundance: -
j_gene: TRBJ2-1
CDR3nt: TGTGCCACTCTCGGGGGAGGGAGCAATGAGCAGTTCTTC
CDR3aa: CATLGGGSNEQFF

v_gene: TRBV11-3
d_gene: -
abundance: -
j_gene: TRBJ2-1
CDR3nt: TGTGCCAGCAGCCTAGAGGGGAATTTAGGGGAAAATGAGCAGTTCTTC
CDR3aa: CASSLEGNLGENEQFF

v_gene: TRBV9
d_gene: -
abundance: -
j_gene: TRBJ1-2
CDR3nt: TGTGCCAGCAGCTCTCCGGACTCCAAGGGCTACACCTTC
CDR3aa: CASSSPDSKGYTF

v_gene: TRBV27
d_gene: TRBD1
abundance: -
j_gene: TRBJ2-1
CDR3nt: TGTGCCAGCAGTTTAAAGGGGGCTAGGGTGCAGTTCTTC
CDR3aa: CASSLKGARVQFF

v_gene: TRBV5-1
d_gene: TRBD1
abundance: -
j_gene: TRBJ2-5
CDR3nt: TGCGCCAGCAGCTTGAGTAGAGGACAGGGCGGGGAGACCCAGTACTTC
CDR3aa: CASSLSRGQGGETQYF

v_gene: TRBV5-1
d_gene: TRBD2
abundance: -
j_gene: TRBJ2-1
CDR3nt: TGCGCCAGCAGCTCAGGACTAGCGGGAGGGAGGACGAATGAGCAGTTCTTC
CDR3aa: CASSSGLAGGRTNEQFF

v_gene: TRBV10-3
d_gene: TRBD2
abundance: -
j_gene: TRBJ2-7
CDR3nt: TGTGCCATCAGAGGACTAGCGGGCGATGGCGAGCAGTACTTC
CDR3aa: CAIRGLAGDGEQYF

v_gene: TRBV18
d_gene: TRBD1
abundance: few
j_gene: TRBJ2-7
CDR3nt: TGTGCCACTACCAGGACAGGGGTGGACGAGCAGTACTTC
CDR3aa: CATTRTGVDEQYF

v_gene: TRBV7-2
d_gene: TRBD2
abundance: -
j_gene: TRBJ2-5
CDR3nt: TGTGCCAGCACCTTAGCGGGAGGGAAAGAGACCCAGTACTTC
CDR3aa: CASTLAGGKETQYF

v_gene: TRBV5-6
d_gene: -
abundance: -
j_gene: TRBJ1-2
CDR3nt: TGTGCCAGCAGCTACGGTGGTAACAACTATGGCTACACCTTC
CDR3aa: CASSYGGNNYGYTF

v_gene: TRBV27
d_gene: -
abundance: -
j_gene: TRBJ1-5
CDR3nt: TGTGCCAGCAGTTCTTGGGGGCGCGGCAATCAGCCCCAGCATTTT
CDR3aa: CASSSWGRGNQPQHF

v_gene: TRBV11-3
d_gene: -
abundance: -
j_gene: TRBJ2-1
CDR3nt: TGTGCCAGCAGCTTAGATGCGCTCGCGCGGGAGCAGTTCTTC
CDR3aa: CASSLDALAREQFF

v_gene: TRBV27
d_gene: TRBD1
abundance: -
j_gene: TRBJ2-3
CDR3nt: TGTGCCAGCTCCTTGACAGGGACAGATACGCAGTATTTT
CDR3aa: CASSLTGTDTQYF

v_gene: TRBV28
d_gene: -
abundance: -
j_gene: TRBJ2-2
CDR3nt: TGTGCCAGCATTAACTACCGCAGGGGTCGGGACACCGGGGAGCTGTTTTTT
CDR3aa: CASINYRRGRDTGELFF

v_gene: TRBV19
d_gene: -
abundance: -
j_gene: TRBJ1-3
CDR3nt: TGTGCCAGTCCAGACTCCTCTGGAAACACCATATATTTT
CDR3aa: CASPDSSGNTIYF

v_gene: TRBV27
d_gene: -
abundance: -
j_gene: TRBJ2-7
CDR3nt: TGTGCCAGCAGTTTAAGAGGGGGGGCCTACGAGCAGTACTTC
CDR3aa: CASSLRGGAYEQYF

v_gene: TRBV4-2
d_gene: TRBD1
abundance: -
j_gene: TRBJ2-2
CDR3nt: TGTGCCAGCAGCCAAAACAGGGGAGTTAACACCGGGGAGCTGTTTTTT
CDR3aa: CASSQNRGVNTGELFF

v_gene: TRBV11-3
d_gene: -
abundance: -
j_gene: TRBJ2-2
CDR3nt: TGTGCCAGCAGCTCTCAGGGTACGGCCGGGGAGCTGTTTTTT
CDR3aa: CASSSQGTAGELFF

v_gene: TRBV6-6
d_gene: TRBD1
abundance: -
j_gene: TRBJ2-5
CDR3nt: TGTGCCAGCAGTTACAGGGACAGGGAGACCCAGTACTTC
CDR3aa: CASSYRDRETQYF

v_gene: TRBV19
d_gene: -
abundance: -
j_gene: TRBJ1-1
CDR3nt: TGTGCCAGTAGTATCATAGGGGTGGGCACTGAAGCTTTCTTT
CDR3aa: CASSIIGVGTEAFF

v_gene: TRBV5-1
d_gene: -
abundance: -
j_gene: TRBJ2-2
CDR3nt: TGCGCCAGCAGCTTGGCGACATCAAACACCGGGGAGCTGTTTTTT
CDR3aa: CASSLATSNTGELFF

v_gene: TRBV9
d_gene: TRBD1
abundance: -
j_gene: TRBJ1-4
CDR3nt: TGTGCCAGCAGCGTAGGACAGGGCAGGGAAAAACTGTTTTTT
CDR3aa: CASSVGQGREKLFF

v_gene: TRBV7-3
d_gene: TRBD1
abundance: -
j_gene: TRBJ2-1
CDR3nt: TGTGCCAGCAGCTTAAGGGGCCCGGGACAGTTCGATGAGCAGTTCTTC
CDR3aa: CASSLRGPGQFDEQFF

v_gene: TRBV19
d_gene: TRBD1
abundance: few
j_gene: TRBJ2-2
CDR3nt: TGTGCCAGTGGTGCCGGGACAGGGCGACCCGGGGAGCTGTTTTTT
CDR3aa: CASGAGTGRPGELFF

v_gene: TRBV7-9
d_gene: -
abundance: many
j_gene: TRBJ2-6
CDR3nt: TGTGCCAGCAGCGATACGGACACGAGTTCTGGGGCCAACGTCCTGACTTTC
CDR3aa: CASSDTDTSSGANVLTF

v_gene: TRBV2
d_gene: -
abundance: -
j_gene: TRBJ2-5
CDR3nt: TGTGCCAGCACCACCGCGCCCCGTCAAGAGACCCAGTACTTC
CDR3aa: CASTTAPRQETQYF

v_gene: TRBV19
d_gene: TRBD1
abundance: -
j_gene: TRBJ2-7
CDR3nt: TGTGCCAGTAGTCCACAGGGGGCCCCGTACTTC
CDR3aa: CASSPQGAPYF

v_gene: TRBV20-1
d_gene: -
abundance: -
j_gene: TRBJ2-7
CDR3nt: TGCAGTGCTAGATCCGAGAACGAGCAGTACTTC
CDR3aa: CSARSENEQYF

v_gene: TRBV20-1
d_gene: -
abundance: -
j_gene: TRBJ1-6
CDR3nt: TGCAGTGCTAGTCGGGGAGGGGGTTCCTATAATTCACCCCTCCACTTT
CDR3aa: CSASRGGGSYNSPLHF

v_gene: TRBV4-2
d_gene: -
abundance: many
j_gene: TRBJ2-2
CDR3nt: TGTGCCAGCAGCCAAACCGGGTTAGCGCCCGGGGAGCTGTTTTTT
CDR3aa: CASSQTGLAPGELFF

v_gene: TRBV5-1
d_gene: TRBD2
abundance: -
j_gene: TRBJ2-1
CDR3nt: TGCGCCAGCAGCTTGGTGGCGGGAGGGCCAGGGGATGAGCAGTTCTTC
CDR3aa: CASSLVAGGPGDEQFF

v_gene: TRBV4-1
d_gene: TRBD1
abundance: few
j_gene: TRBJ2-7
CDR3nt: TGCGCCAGCAGCCAAGATGATGGGACAGCCTCTAACTCCTACGAGCAGTACTTC
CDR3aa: CASSQDDGTASNSYEQYF

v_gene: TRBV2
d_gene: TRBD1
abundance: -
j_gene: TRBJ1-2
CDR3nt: TGTGCCAGCAGGCCCGGACAGGGACGTGTCGGCTACACCTTC
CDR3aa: CASRPGQGRVGYTF